This T cell receptor beta chain derives from a study of beta chain features in type 1 diabetes. Reverse transcription of all isolated RNA meant that expressed TCRB transcripts were sequenced. TCRdb keeps only in-frame clones here, not all; method: immunoSEQ multiplex PCR. The sample consists of over 150,000 clones, around 8.3% of them appearing once. This CDR3 contains 13 residues. Germline CDR1 SQVTM, CDR2 ANQGSEA. This clone appeared a few times. Its matching antigen is unknown. Study-level results: The naive, central memory and Treg TCRB repertoires looked more alike in patients than they did in healthy donors. All four CD4+ subsets from Type 1 diabetes patients carried moderately but significantly shorter TCRB CDR3s.

The specimen was central memory CD4+ T cells from blood. The sequence was obtained from a woman aged 18-29 years with type 1 diabetes. The V gene is TRBV29-1, the J gene TRBJ2-5; TRBD1 matches at 10 bases. TRBJ2-7 matches the DNA end more closely, so the J call is doubtful. The CDR3 is CSVARQGAHEQYF. CDR3 DNA: TGCAGCGTCGCTAGACAGGGGGCGCACGAGCAGTACTTC.